This T cell receptor beta chain is from a study of post-analysis software for immune sequencing data. Trimming took off 2 bases at V and 0 bases at J, with 14 bases between the two ends. Per the germline V gene, CDR1 is LGHDT and CDR2 is YNNKEL (reference sequence). The CDR3 covers 17 residues. Notes on the study in general: Batch-mates among the samples co-clustered strongly by F measure. Four to six TRBV segments, including TRBV5-6, TRBV5-1 and TRBV20-1, were more frequent in patients than controls. Controls significantly exceeded multiple sclerosis patients in normalized Chao1 diversity.

As regards this clonotype: Its target is not known.

Every TCR beta cDNA library bore unique molecular identifiers. The T cell input of roughly 0.95 to 11 million gave a few hundred thousand cDNA molecules. TCRdb fed the PCR reads into MiXCR, producing one record per CDR3 protein. The table includes about 800,000 distinct CDR3 sequences, about 32% detected once. This clonotype was sampled from a girl aged 10 to 17 with multiple sclerosis. The specimen sequenced was blood. J is TRBJ2-4 and V is TRBV3-1; D unclear. CDR3 DNA sequence: TGTGCCAGCAGCCAATTCCACATGGAAATAGCCAAAAACATTCAGTACTTC. As protein: CASSQFHMEIAKNIQYF. The full variable domain, in which reference TRBV3-1 and TRBJ2-4 provide the parts outside the CDR3, is DTAVSQTPKYLVTQMGNDKSIKCEQNLGHDTMYWYKQDSKKFLKIMFSYNNKELIINETVPNRFSPKSPDKAHLNLHINSLELGDSAVYFCASSQFHMEIAKNIQYFGAGTRLSVL.